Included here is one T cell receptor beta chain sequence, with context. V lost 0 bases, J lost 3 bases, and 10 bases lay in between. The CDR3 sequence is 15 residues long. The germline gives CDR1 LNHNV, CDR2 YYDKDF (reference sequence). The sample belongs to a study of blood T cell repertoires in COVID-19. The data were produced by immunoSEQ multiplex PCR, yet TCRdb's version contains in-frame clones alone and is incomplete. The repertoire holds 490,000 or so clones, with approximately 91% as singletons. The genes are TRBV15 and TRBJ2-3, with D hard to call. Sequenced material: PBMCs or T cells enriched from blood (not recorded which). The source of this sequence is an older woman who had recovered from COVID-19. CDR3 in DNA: TGTGCCACCAGCAGAGATTTGCAGATTACAGATACGCAGTATTTT. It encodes CATSRDLQITDTQYF.